Listed here are 31 T cell receptor beta chains from one sample, sequenced in a study of Ad26.COV2.S vaccination and SARS-CoV-2 variants. Specified treatment: 19 received Ad26.COV2.S at low or high dose, single or two shots; about 5 received placebo; per-sample allocation not given. On day 63 after the first injection, vaccine and placebo recipients gave samples. Assay: immunoSEQ multiplex PCR; the TCRdb copy retains only in-frame clones and omits some. The sample yields roughly 400,000 clones, around 91% seen once. The sequencing used peripheral blood, collected in a trial of Ad26.COV2.S vaccine versus placebo. Every receptor here comes from a person aged 18 to 65 who received the Ad26.COV2.S COVID-19 vaccine or a placebo.

The chain is built from TRBV5-1 and TRBJ2-7, with 11 bases that match TRBD2. V shed 4 bases and J 3 bases; nucleotides not matched to a gene: 21. The CDR3 loop spans 20 amino acids. From germline, CDR1 is SGHRS and CDR2 YFSETQ. The CDR3 loop reads CASSPRPGSGRAGKVYEQYF. DNA of the CDR3: TGCGCCAGCAGCCCTCGACCGGGTAGCGGGAGGGCTGGAAAAGTCTACGAGCAGTACTTC.

CDR3 in DNA: TGTGCCAGCAGCTTCACCACAGGGACCTCTGGAAACACCATATATTTT. Translation gives CASSFTTGTSGNTIYF. The J gene is TRBJ1-3, the V gene TRBV7-6; tentative D call: TRBD1 (6 bases). The CDR3 loop spans 16 amino acids. V lost 3 bases and J lost 0, with 12 bases in between. Germline V gene lookup returns CDR1 SGHVS and CDR2 FNYEAQ.

The rearrangement uses TRBV4-3 and TRBJ2-3; D gene uncertain. The length of the CDR3 is 13 residues. Trimming removed 8 bases from V and 0 bases from J, with 9 bases in between. Germline CDR1 is LGHNA and CDR2 is YSLEER. CDR3 sequence: CASGLWSTDTQYF. Here the CDR3 DNA reads TGCGCCAGCGGCCTGTGGAGCACAGATACGCAGTATTTT.

The chain is built from TRBV25-1 and TRBJ1-2, with 10 bases aligning to TRBD1. With 3 bases clipped from V and 6 bases from J, the junction kept 4 bases outside the gene matches. The germline gives CDR1 MGHDK, CDR2 SYGVNS. CDR3 length equals 14 residues. DNA for the CDR3: TGTGCCAGCAGTGATGGGGGGACAGGGGATGGCTACACCTTC. Its protein product is CASSDGGTGDGYTF.

This chain connects TRBV7-2 to TRBJ2-7; 11 bases are shared with TRBD1. CDR3 length equals 15 residues. Per the germline V gene, CDR1 is SGHTA and CDR2 is FQGNSA. Trimming at V came to 3 bases and at J to 3 bases, leaving 4 bases not matched to a gene. The CDR3 loop is CASSFSGTGGYEQYF. The DNA of the CDR3 is TGTGCCAGCAGCTTTTCCGGGACAGGGGGCTACGAGCAGTACTTC.

The chain uses TRBV10-3 and TRBJ2-7, with 10 bases that match TRBD1. Looked up from germline, CDR1 is ENHRY and CDR2 is SYGVKD. The CDR3 extends over 15 amino acids. J was trimmed by 1 base and V by 5 bases; bases with no gene match: 5. The CDR3 region is CAISPDRGGSYEQYF. For the CDR3, the DNA is TGTGCCATCAGTCCGGACAGGGGGGGATCCTACGAGCAGTACTTC.

The V and J genes are TRBV10-3 and TRBJ2-1; the D is unclear. Per germline, CDR1 ENHRY and CDR2 SYGVKD. CDR3 length equals 13 residues. Trimming left V 4 bases short and J 8 bases short, with 12 bases between. The CDR3 here is CAISGPGIHEQFF. Written as DNA, the CDR3 is TGTGCCATCAGTGGCCCAGGCATTCATGAGCAGTTCTTC.

This clone was seen only a few times. CDR3 sequence (DNA): TGTGCCAGCAGAACCGGCGGGGTGTCATCAGCTTTCTTT. Its translation is CASRTGGVSSAFF. This sequence joins TRBV12-3 or TRBV12-4 and TRBJ1-1; D is uncertain. Trimming left V 6 bases short and J 10 bases short, with 18 bases between. CDR3 length equals 13 residues.

The chain employs TRBV4-1 and TRBJ2-1; 11 bases agree with TRBD1. In germline, CDR1 is MGHRA, CDR2 YSYEKL. V was clipped by 3 bases and J by 6 bases; unmatched bases: 4. This CDR3 has 15 amino acids. As DNA, the CDR3 is TGCGCCAGCAGCCAGCGGACAGGGGGCTTCAATGAGCAGTTCTTC. Protein: CASSQRTGGFNEQFF.

The chain employs TRBV28 and TRBJ2-1, with TRBD1 matching 12 bases. Trimming at V came to 0 bases and at J to 12 bases, leaving 6 bases not matched to a gene. The CDR3 totals 15 residues. The germline gives CDR1 MDHEN, CDR2 SYDVKM. In DNA, the CDR3 is TGTGCCAGCAGTTTATGGGGACAGGGGGCCATCAGGCAGTTCTTC. Residues: CASSLWGQGAIRQFF.

The chain joins TRBV5-6 to TRBJ2-7; D is undetermined. From germline, CDR1 is SGHDT and CDR2 YYEEEE. Trimming shortened V by 2 bases and J by 0 bases, and 9 bases separated the two germline ends. The CDR3 extends over 14 amino acids. The CDR3 sequence: CASSLVRASYEQYF. The DNA for the CDR3 is TGTGCCAGCAGCTTAGTCCGGGCCTCCTACGAGCAGTACTTC.

The chain employs TRBV4-1 and TRBJ2-7; maybe TRBD2 (6 bases). From germline, CDR1 is MGHRA and CDR2 YSYEKL. The V end was cut by 2 bases, the J end by 3 bases, with 11 bases between. The CDR3 consists of 14 residues. CDR3 coding DNA: TGCGCCAGCAGCCAAAAGACTAGGGACTACGAGCAGTACTTC. Its protein is CASSQKTRDYEQYF.

The chain recombines TRBV28 with TRBJ2-3; 8 bases line up with TRBD2. Per germline, CDR1 MDHEN and CDR2 SYDVKM. V lost 0 bases and J lost 0; bases outside the gene matches: 2. The CDR3 contains 16 residues. CDR3 amino acids: CASSLWSGSSTDTQYF. Here the CDR3 DNA reads TGTGCCAGCAGTTTATGGAGCGGGAGTAGCACAGATACGCAGTATTTT. The whole variable domain, filled in from reference TRBV28 and TRBJ2-3, reads DVKVTQSSRYLVKRTGEKVFLECVQDMDHENMFWYRQDPGLGLRLIYFSYDVKMKEKGDIPEGYSVSREKKERFSLILESASTNQTSMYLCASSLWSGSSTDTQYFGPGTRLTVL.

The rearrangement joins TRBV6-5 to TRBJ2-3, with D unresolved. The CDR3 sequence is 14 residues long. The V end lost 7 bases, the J end lost 4 bases, and 15 bases lay between the germline ends. Germline V gene sequence: CDR1 MNHEY, CDR2 SVGAGI. CDR3 residues: CASKMEIVSDTQYF. The CDR3, as DNA: TGTGCCAGCAAAATGGAGATCGTGTCAGATACGCAGTATTTT.

The table lists this clone with a count of one. The chain couples TRBV4-3 to TRBJ2-1, with 7 bases aligning to TRBD1. Germline V gives CDR1 LGHNA, CDR2 YSLEER. The V and J ends lost 1 base and 7 bases, in that order; junction bases with no gene match: 7. The length of the CDR3 is 15 residues. This CDR3 is CASSQGDRVGNEQFF. The CDR3 DNA reads as TGCGCCAGCAGCCAAGGAGACAGGGTGGGGAATGAGCAGTTCTTC.

The J gene is TRBJ1-3, the V gene TRBV28; D may be TRBD1 (6 bases). The CDR3 extends over 16 amino acids. Germline-derived CDR1 and CDR2 are MDHEN and SYDVKM. Trimming removed 3 bases from V and 3 bases from J, with 15 bases in between. The CDR3 sequence: CASSFLRGGVGNTIYF. CDR3 bases: TGTGCCAGCAGTTTTCTCAGGGGTGGGGTTGGAAACACCATATATTTT.

The DNA of the CDR3 is TGTGCCAGCCAGGTGGCAGGGGGTTACGAGCAGTACTTC. This codes for CASQVAGGYEQYF. The chain couples TRBV7-9 to TRBJ2-7, with 7 bases that match TRBD1. With 8 bases clipped from V and 4 bases from J, the junction kept 8 bases outside the gene matches. CDR1 and CDR2 (germline): SEHNR, FQNEAQ (reference sequence). The CDR3 is 13 amino acids.

This rearrangement joins TRBV19 to TRBJ2-7; either TRBD1 or TRBD2 may supply D (5 bases each). The V end was cut by 7 bases, the J end by 1 base, with 14 bases between. Germline lookup yields CDR1 LNHDA and CDR2 SQIVND (reference sequence). The CDR3 contains 14 residues. The CDR3 here is CASTGTDTSYEQYF. The CDR3 nucleotides are TGTGCCAGTACCGGGACCGATACTTCCTACGAGCAGTACTTC. The entire variable domain, with the rest obtained from reference TRBV19 and TRBJ2-7, is as follows: DGGITQSPKYLFRKEGQNVTLSCEQNLNHDAMYWYRQDPGQGLRLIYYSQIVNDFQKGDIAEGYSVSREKKESFPLTVTSAQKNPTAFYLCASTGTDTSYEQYFGPGTRLTVT.

J is TRBJ2-6 and V is TRBV5-1; D gene uncertain. The CDR3 totals 16 residues. With 2 bases removed from V and 0 bases from J, the gap between germline ends came to 9 bases. Germline assignment: CDR1 SGHRS and CDR2 YFSETQ. CDR3 amino acids: CASSLGFSSGANVLTF. For the CDR3, the DNA is TGCGCCAGCAGCTTAGGGTTCAGCTCTGGGGCCAACGTCCTGACTTTC. The full variable domain, with the rest looked up from reference TRBV5-1 and TRBJ2-6, is KAGVTQTPRYLIKTRGQQVTLSCSPISGHRSVSWYQQTPGQGLQFLFEYFSETQRNKGNFPGRFSGRQFSNSRSEMNVSTLELGDSALYLCASSLGFSSGANVLTFGAGSRLTVL.

CDR3 sequence reads: CASSQEPGLEGRGYEQYF. DNA for the CDR3: TGTGCCAGCAGCCAAGAACCGGGACTAGAAGGGAGGGGCTACGAGCAGTACTTC. The gene calls are TRBV3-1 (or the pseudogene TRBV3-2) and TRBJ2-7; 8 nucleotides agree with TRBD2. The germline V gene has CDR1 LGHDT and CDR2 YNNKEL (reference sequence). This CDR3 has 18 amino acids. J lost 3 bases, V lost 0 bases, and 13 bases had no gene match.

The chain carries TRBV29-1 and TRBJ1-4; D unclear. Germline CDR1 is SQVTM and CDR2 is ANQGSEA. Deletions cut 4 bases from V and 5 bases from J, with 5 bases between. The CDR3 has 11 residues. The CDR3 reads CSVVQNEKLFF. CDR3 bases: TGCAGCGTTGTACAGAATGAAAAACTGTTTTTT.

In this sample, this clone turned up once. The chain carries TRBV6-5 and TRBJ2-5, with D possibly TRBD1 on 5 matching bases. Trimming removed 2 bases at V and 6 bases at J, with 19 bases between. Germline CDR1 is MNHEY and CDR2 is SVGAGI. The CDR3 has 16 residues. The CDR3 DNA reads as TGTGCCAGCAGTTACCGCAGCAGGGCCGGTCGAAAGACCCAGTACTTC. It yields the protein CASSYRSRAGRKTQYF.

The chain combines TRBV7-2 with TRBJ2-1, with D maybe TRBD1 (7 bases). Germline V gene sequence: CDR1 SGHTA, CDR2 FQGNSA. The V end was cut by 3 bases, the J end by 5 bases, with 11 bases between. The CDR3 spans 14 residues. The CDR3 nucleotides read TGTGCCAGCAGCTTTCAGGGGGGAGACAATGAGCAGTTCTTC. This codes for CASSFQGGDNEQFF.

CDR3 DNA: TGTGCCAGCAGCAGGGGGCCGTACAATGAGCAGTTCTTC. Translated, it gives CASSRGPYNEQFF. The chain joins TRBV9 to TRBJ2-1, with 7 bases matching TRBD1. The CDR3 loop spans 13 amino acids. Trimming cost V 4 bases and J 4 bases; bases outside gene matches: 2. Germline V gives CDR1 SGDLS, CDR2 YYNGEE.

The CDR3 bases are TGTGCCACCGGGGCGATCAGGGGCGGGAATGAGCAGTTCTTC. Translating it yields CATGAIRGGNEQFF. This chain uses TRBV15 with TRBJ2-1, with D perhaps TRBD1 (6 bases). In germline, CDR1 is LNHNV, CDR2 YYDKDF (reference sequence). V lost 8 bases and J 7 bases, leaving 18 bases between the germline ends. This CDR3 is built from 14 residues.

Regarding this clone: Germline and junction disagree at one end, which may indicate a read error. The CDR3 DNA reads as TGTGCCAGCAGTTTAGGATCACCCTCTGGAAACACCATATATTTT. This sequence encodes CASSLGSPSGNTIYF. This chain connects TRBV7-2 to TRBJ1-3; no definite D call. Germline CDR1 SGHTA, CDR2 FQGNSA. This CDR3 spans 15 amino acids.

This clone appeared once. The chain has TRBV9 and TRBJ2-7, with 9 nucleotides matching TRBD1. The CDR3 has 15 residues. Trimming at V came to 4 bases and at J to 4 bases, leaving 9 bases not matched to a gene. Germline CDR1 is SGDLS and CDR2 is YYNGEE. In DNA, the CDR3 is TGTGCCAGCAGCCTGGGACAGGGTCCAACGTACGAGCAGTACTTC. As protein: CASSLGQGPTYEQYF. Combining the CDR3 with reference TRBV9 and TRBJ2-7 gives the whole variable domain DSGVTQTPKHLITATGQRVTLRCSPRSGDLSVYWYQQSLDQGLQFLIQYYNGEERAKGNILERFSAQQFPDLHSELNLSSLELGDSALYFCASSLGQGPTYEQYFGPGTRLTVT.

The rearrangement links TRBV28 to TRBJ2-2; the D is unclear. Germline CDR1 reads MDHEN; CDR2 reads SYDVKM. Trimming removed 2 bases from V and 3 bases from J, with 7 bases in between. The CDR3 is made up of 14 amino acids. In DNA form, the CDR3 reads TGTGCCAGCAGTTTAGGTAGATACACCGGGGAGCTGTTTTTT. It is translated as CASSLGRYTGELFF.

The rearrangement uses TRBV27 and TRBJ1-2; TRBD1 aligns across 7 bases. With 7 bases clipped from V and 4 bases from J, the junction kept 3 bases outside the gene matches. The CDR3 is made up of 12 amino acids. The V gene's germline CDR1 is MNHEY and CDR2 SMNVEV (reference sequence). This chain's CDR3 is CASKHRGYGYTF. The CDR3 nucleotides are TGTGCCAGCAAACACAGGGGCTATGGCTACACCTTC.

The J gene is TRBJ2-2, the V gene TRBV7-8; TRBD2 agrees at 7 bases. The CDR3 length is 14 residues. V lost 2 bases to trimming and J lost 6 bases; unmatched junction nucleotides: 3. Germline loops: CDR1 SGHVS, CDR2 FQNEAQ. The CDR3 reads CASSLLRGAGELFF. Here the CDR3 DNA reads TGTGCCAGCAGCTTACTCCGGGGGGCCGGGGAGCTGTTTTTT.

This chain uses TRBV15 with TRBJ1-2, with 10 bases that match TRBD1. CDR1 LNHNV and CDR2 YYDKDF come from the germline V gene (reference sequence). V gave up 8 bases and J gave up 3 bases; unmatched junction bases: 12. This CDR3 contains 16 residues. CDR3 region: CATLTVTGGRDYGYTF. The CDR3 DNA sequence: TGTGCCACCCTTACTGTGACAGGGGGCCGGGACTATGGCTACACCTTC.